A single T cell receptor (beta chain) is shown here with its context. Its antigen is unknown. These data originate in a study of human thymus T cells. Study conclusions and caveats: There were highly overlapping thymic repertoires among unrelated individuals, as related research reported. Blood and thymic repertoires both appeared biased in V and J gene usage.

Thymic resections from corrective heart surgery supplied the tissue. Corrective surgery for congenital heart defects was being performed on the healthy Finnish infants who served as donors. Measured with immunoSEQ multiplex PCR; TCRdb has only the in-frame clones, and not every one. The data contain 60,000 to 75,000 clones, roughly 96% of them singletons. The origin of this receptor is a girl in the first two years of life with a congenital heart defect but otherwise immunologically healthy. Sequencing was done on a sample of thymus tissue.

CDR3 coding DNA: TGTGCCAGCAGCCAAGTCCGGGCGGGGCGTTGGGGCTCCTACAATGAGCAGTTCTTC. It encodes CASSQVRAGRWGSYNEQFF. The genes are TRBV14 and TRBJ2-1; a weak D match, TRBD2 (6 bases). Between the trimmed V and J ends, which lost 1 base and 0 bases, there was a span of 19 bases. Looked up from germline, CDR1 is SGHDN and CDR2 is FVKESK. The CDR3 consists of 19 residues.